This TCR beta chain was recovered during a study of blood T cell repertoires in COVID-19. Looking at the study overall: Sites across the United States, Italy and Spain contributed samples from acute and convalescent COVID-19. PBMCs, B-cell-depleted T cells, or T cells provided the cDNA or gDNA that made up the material.

The V end was cut by 0 bases, the J end by 6 bases, with 12 bases between. The CDR3 is 15 residues long. Germline CDR1 LNHNV, CDR2 YYDKDF (reference sequence). TCRdb keeps only in-frame clones here, not all; method: immunoSEQ multiplex PCR. The sample contains roughly 280,000 clones, 75% to 90% of which appear only once. V is TRBV15 and J is TRBJ2-1; D not certain. The TCR comes from a woman under 30 who had recovered from COVID-19. The sequencing input was PBMCs or T cells enriched from blood (not recorded which). The CDR3 sequence: CATSRDPAAINEQFF. The CDR3 DNA reads TGTGCCACCAGCAGAGATCCGGCGGCCATCAATGAGCAGTTCTTC.